These 18 T cell receptor beta chains originate from one sample sequenced in a study of Ad26.COV2.S vaccination and SARS-CoV-2 variants. Treatment reported: about 20 received Ad26.COV2.S at low or high dose, single or two shots; about 5 received placebo; per-sample allocation not given. Specimen acquisition occurred on day 63 following the initial vaccine or placebo injection. The data were produced by immunoSEQ multiplex PCR, yet TCRdb's version contains in-frame clones alone and is incomplete. The table has approximately 450,000 clones, more than 80% seen once. The material sequenced was peripheral blood, taken in a trial of Ad26.COV2.S vaccine versus placebo. These receptors were obtained from a person aged 18-65 years who received the Ad26.COV2.S COVID-19 vaccine or a placebo.

The J gene is TRBJ2-3, the V gene TRBV5-4, with D possibly being TRBD1 (6 bases). From germline, CDR1 is SGHNT and CDR2 YYREEE (reference sequence). There are 13 residues in the CDR3. Trimming removed 5 bases at V and 3 bases at J, with 10 bases between. In DNA form, the CDR3 reads TGTGCCAGCAGATCTGGGACAACAGATACGCAGTATTTT. Translated: CASRSGTTDTQYF.

This chain connects TRBV9 to TRBJ2-1, with 9 bases fitting TRBD2. Germline trimming cut 3 bases from V and 3 bases from J; bases unmatched to any gene: 16. CDR3 length equals 19 residues. Germline V CDR1 and CDR2: SGDLS, YYNGEE. The CDR3 sequence: CASSARGQLTSGDYNEQFF. As DNA, the CDR3 is TGTGCCAGCAGCGCACGGGGACAGCTGACTAGCGGAGACTACAATGAGCAGTTCTTC.

This clone was seen only once. The chain uses TRBV6-2 or TRBV6-3 and TRBJ2-7; 8 nucleotides match TRBD2. V lost 3 bases and J lost 6; bases outside the gene matches: 7. Germline lookup yields CDR1 MNHEY and CDR2 SVGEGT. This CDR3 spans 14 amino acids. The CDR3 protein is CASSYSGLASEQYF. Written as DNA, the CDR3 is TGTGCCAGCAGTTATTCCGGACTAGCCAGCGAGCAGTACTTC.

The rearrangement joins TRBV5-1 to TRBJ2-7; D gene unclear. V was trimmed by 1 base and J by 2 bases, leaving 10 bases between them. The CDR3 consists of 14 residues. CDR1 and CDR2 (germline): SGHRS, YFSETQ. Here the CDR3 reads CASSLRFRAYEQYF. CDR3 nucleotide sequence: TGCGCCAGCAGCTTGAGGTTCAGAGCCTACGAGCAGTACTTC.

The table lists this clone with a count of one. The chain combines TRBV6-5 with TRBJ2-7; the D call may be TRBD1 or TRBD2 (6 bases each). The CDR3 extends over 15 amino acids. Trimming stripped 5 bases from V and 2 bases from J, with 16 bases between. Germline-derived CDR1 and CDR2 are MNHEY and SVGAGI. The CDR3 reads CASSNRGGNPYEQYF. The CDR3 nucleotides are TGTGCCAGCAGTAACCGAGGGGGGAACCCCTACGAGCAGTACTTC.

The chain has TRBV9 and TRBJ2-1, with D possibly being TRBD2 (7 bases). This CDR3 has 14 amino acids. Per germline, CDR1 SGDLS and CDR2 YYNGEE. Between the trimmed V and J ends, which lost 0 bases and 5 bases, there was a span of 9 bases. CDR3 nucleotides: TGTGCCAGCAGCGTAGTAGGGGGGGACAATGAGCAGTTCTTC. It codes for CASSVVGGDNEQFF.

CDR3 protein: CASSLSLSGSFGELFF. For the CDR3, the DNA is TGTGCCAGCAGCTTAAGCTTGAGCGGGAGCTTCGGGGAGCTGTTTTTT. The chain has TRBV11-3 and TRBJ2-2; 8 bases match TRBD2. The CDR3 runs to 16 residues. Germline V gene lookup returns CDR1 SGHNT and CDR2 YENEEA. V shed 2 bases, J shed 7 bases, and the junction held 9 bases outside the gene matches. Full variable domain (missing parts from reference TRBV11-3 and TRBJ2-2): EAGVVQSPRYKIIEKKQPVAFWCNPISGHNTLYWYLQNLGQGPELLIRYENEEAVDDSQLPKDRFSAERLKGVDSTLKIQPAELGDSAVYLCASSLSLSGSFGELFFGEGSRLTVL.

The chain joins TRBV30 to TRBJ1-5, with D hard to call. The V end lost 3 bases, the J end lost 0 bases, and 12 bases lay between the germline ends. There are 15 residues in the CDR3. The germline V gene encodes CDR1 GTSNPN and CDR2 SVGIG (reference sequence). The CDR3 here is CAWRDGVLSNQPQHF. In DNA, the CDR3 is TGTGCCTGGAGGGACGGAGTTCTTAGCAATCAGCCCCAGCATTTT.

The gene calls are TRBV4-3 and TRBJ2-2; 14 bases align to TRBD2. The length of the CDR3 is 17 residues. Germline loops: CDR1 LGHNA, CDR2 YSLEER. After removal of 1 base from V and 6 bases from J, the junction contained 4 bases not matched to a gene. The CDR3 reads CASSQGGLAGEAGELFF. The CDR3, as DNA: TGCGCCAGCAGCCAAGGGGGACTAGCGGGAGAGGCCGGGGAGCTGTTTTTT.

The chain is built from TRBV9 and TRBJ2-1, with no clear D. The germline CDR1 and CDR2 sequences are SGDLS and YYNGEE. Between the trimmed V and J ends, which lost 2 bases and 8 bases, there was a span of 8 bases. There are 12 residues in the CDR3. CDR3 sequence: CASSVYTDEQFF. CDR3 in DNA: TGTGCCAGCAGCGTGTATACGGATGAGCAGTTCTTC.

The CDR3 sequence: CASSYGTGAGDGYTF. The CDR3 DNA is TGTGCCAGCAGTTACGGGACAGGAGCTGGTGACGGCTACACCTTC. The chain combines TRBV6-5 with TRBJ1-2; TRBD1 agrees at 8 bases. Trimming removed 2 bases from V and 8 bases from J; junction bases left unmatched: 10. The CDR3 contains 15 residues. Germline V CDR1 and CDR2: MNHEY, SVGAGI.

This clone came up once. CDR3 DNA sequence: TGTGCCAGCAGCCCTTTAGTACTATCCCCCTTGCCCTACAATGAGCAGTTCTTC. It is translated as CASSPLVLSPLPYNEQFF. This chain connects TRBV3-1 (or the pseudogene TRBV3-2) to TRBJ2-1; no definite D call. This CDR3 spans 18 amino acids. CDR1 LGHDT and CDR2 YNNKEL come from the germline V gene (reference sequence). Between the trimmed V and J ends, which lost 4 bases and 2 bases, there was a span of 21 bases.

The gene calls are TRBV18 and TRBJ1-3; maybe TRBD1 (6 bases). This CDR3 is built from 17 residues. Between the trimmed V and J ends, which lost 4 bases and 0 bases, there was a span of 16 bases. Germline V gives CDR1 KGHSH, CDR2 LQKENI. CDR3 in DNA: TGTGCCAGCTCACTCAGACAGGTTATCCTCTCTGGAAACACCATATATTTT. This sequence encodes CASSLRQVILSGNTIYF.

As to this clone: The junction shows a germline mismatch at one end, possibly a read error. J is TRBJ2-1 and V is TRBV10-3; D is perhaps TRBD1 or TRBD2 (5 bases each). Germline-derived CDR1 and CDR2 are ENHRY and SYGVKD. The CDR3 totals 15 residues. CDR3 nucleotides: TGTGCCACCAGTGTGGCGGGTGGGGGCTACAATGAGCAGTTCTTC. Protein product: CATSVAGGGYNEQFF.

CDR3 amino acids: CASSGSRDFYNEQFF. Here the CDR3 DNA reads TGTGCCAGCAGCGGCAGCCGGGACTTCTACAATGAGCAGTTCTTC. The chain employs TRBV11-2 and TRBJ2-1; a possible D gene is TRBD2 (6 bases). This CDR3 region has 15 residues. CDR1 and CDR2 (germline): SGHAT, FQNNGV. The V and J ends lost 5 bases and 3 bases respectively, with 14 bases between them.

The rearrangement joins TRBV5-4 to TRBJ2-7; D remains unclear. The CDR3 runs to 14 residues. Trimming shortened V by 1 base and J by 0 bases, and 8 bases separated the two germline ends. Germline loops: CDR1 SGHNT, CDR2 YYREEE (reference sequence). CDR3 in DNA: TGTGCCAGCAGCTTGCGCCCGAGCTCCTACGAGCAGTACTTC. Translated: CASSLRPSSYEQYF.

The rearrangement uses TRBV14 and TRBJ2-3; D perhaps matches TRBD2 (5 bases). This CDR3 spans 15 amino acids. V was shortened by 2 bases and J by 7 bases, with 16 bases between the two germline ends. CDR1 SGHDN and CDR2 FVKESK come from the germline V gene. Here the CDR3 DNA reads TGTGCCAGCAGCCAATCAAGGCGGGCTCCATATACGCAGTATTTT. Translated, it gives CASSQSRRAPYTQYF.

The V call is TRBV13, the J call TRBJ2-1, with 14 positions matching TRBD2. The junction had 8 bases not matched to a gene; V was cut back by 5 bases and J by 5 bases. The CDR3 has 17 amino acids. CDR1 is PRHDT, CDR2 FYEKMQ, per germline (reference sequence). The CDR3 region is CASSRGTSGSMDNEQFF. As DNA, the CDR3 is TGTGCCAGCAGCCGAGGGACTAGCGGGAGTATGGACAATGAGCAGTTCTTC.